Listed below are T cell receptor beta chains from one sample, sequenced in a study of post-analysis software for immune sequencing data. One entry per CDR3 protein results from TCRdb running MiXCR on the PCR reads. This repertoire shows 750,000 to 950,000 distinct CDR3 sequences, 46% found once; its top ten account for 4.9%. The sample was blood. These receptors all stem from a girl aged 10 to 17 with multiple sclerosis. CDR3s include the opening cysteine and the closing phenylalanine or tryptophan. A D gene is named only where the DNA matches it firmly. The size entry is marked missing in some rows and otherwise reads once, few, many or a size class.

D,V,J,size,DNA,CDR3
TRBD2,TRBV5-1,TRBJ2-3,few,TGCGCCAGCAGCCTGAGGACCGGGACTAGAACAGCTAGCATAGATACGCAGTATTTT,CASSLRTGTRTASIDTQYF
TRBD2,TRBV25-1,TRBJ2-1,once,TGTGCCAGCAGTGGAGGGACTAGCGGGAGGTTCAATGAGCAGTTCTTC,CASSGGTSGRFNEQFF
-,TRBV5-1,TRBJ2-3,-,TGCGCCAGCAGCTTGGCCCCAGGGTCAGATACGCAGTATTTT,CASSLAPGSDTQYF
-,TRBV12-3/TRBV12-4,TRBJ2-5,-,TGTGCCAGCACCAAAAACCACAAAATAGAGACCCAGTACTTC,CASTKNHKIETQYF
-,TRBV7-3,TRBJ2-1,few,TGTGCCAGCAGCTATATTCCGGGAGACAGCAATGAGCAGTTCTTC,CASSYIPGDSNEQFF
-,TRBV9,TRBJ2-3,few,TGTGCCAGCAGCGTAGTGGGCAGACACACAGATACGCAGTATTTT,CASSVVGRHTDTQYF
-,TRBV9,TRBJ2-5,-,TGTGCCAGCACTCTAGGTGGTAGCGGAGAGACCCAGTACTTC,CASTLGGSGETQYF
-,TRBV4-3,TRBJ1-1,-,TGCGCCAGCAGCCAAGATCACAGGGTCCTGAACACTGAAGCTTTCTTT,CASSQDHRVLNTEAFF
-,TRBV11-1,TRBJ1-4,few,TGTGCCAGCAGCTTACTAGAGGACCGGGGAGAAAAACTGTTTTTT,CASSLLEDRGEKLFF
-,TRBV28,TRBJ2-3,-,TGTGCCAGCAGCCAGACACTCGATACGCAGTATTTT,CASSQTLDTQYF
TRBD2,TRBV15,TRBJ2-5,few,TGTGCCACCAGCAGGCTAGAGCTAGCGGGAGGGCAAGAGACCCAGTACTTC,CATSRLELAGGQETQYF
TRBD1,TRBV20-1,TRBJ2-7,-,TGCAGTGCCGCCTCCCGGGACAGGGCCTACGAGCAGTACTTC,CSAASRDRAYEQYF
TRBD1,TRBV7-9,TRBJ1-1,-,TGTGCCAGCACCCATCCGGACAGGGAAGGAGCTTTCTTT,CASTHPDREGAFF
-,TRBV9,TRBJ2-7,few,TGTGCCAGCAGCGCGGGGAGCGGCTTGGACGAGCAGTACTTC,CASSAGSGLDEQYF
-,TRBV20-1,TRBJ2-4,-,TGCAGTGCTAGAGGAGCAAGCGGTCTAGCCAAAAACATTCAGTACTTC,CSARGASGLAKNIQYF
TRBD1,TRBV5-1,TRBJ2-7,few,TGCGCCAGCAGCTTGGCCGAGACAGGGAACTACGAGCAGTACTTC,CASSLAETGNYEQYF
TRBD1,TRBV5-6,TRBJ1-1,-,TGTGCCAGCAGCTTGGTAGTGACAGGGGGCTCTGAAGCTTTCTTT,CASSLVVTGGSEAFF
TRBD1,TRBV28,TRBJ2-6,few,TGTGCCAGCAGTTTGGGACAGGGGAGCTCTGGGGCCAACGTCCTGACTTTC,CASSLGQGSSGANVLTF
-,TRBV11-2,TRBJ1-1,-,TGTGCCAGCAGCTTACACCCGAGGGAAGCTTTCTTT,CASSLHPREAFF
-,TRBV20-1,TRBJ2-7,-,TGCAGTGCCCCCATAGGGTACGAGCAGTACTTC,CSAPIGYEQYF
-,TRBV10-3,TRBJ2-3,-,TGTGCCATCAGGGTCCAGGGGCTTACAGATACGCAGTATTTT,CAIRVQGLTDTQYF
-,TRBV4-1,TRBJ2-3,few,TGCGCCAGCAGCCAAGGAGACAACACCCTTCCGTATTTT,CASSQGDNTLPYF
-,TRBV10-3,TRBJ1-1,-,TGTGCCATCAGTAGGGGGACCACTGAAGCTTTCTTT,CAISRGTTEAFF
TRBD2,TRBV12-3/TRBV12-4,TRBJ2-5,few,TGTGCCAGCAGTTTAGTACTAGCGGGAGTGGTACAAGAGACCCAGTACTTC,CASSLVLAGVVQETQYF
TRBD1,TRBV4-2,TRBJ1-1,-,TGTGCCAGCAGCCAACCAGGGGGGACTGAAGCTTTCTTT,CASSQPGGTEAFF
-,TRBV6-6,TRBJ1-5,-,TGTGCCAGCAGCCTAGGGGGTTTTGAGCCCCAGCATTTT,CASSLGGFEPQHF
TRBD1,TRBV20-1,TRBJ2-1,few,TGCAGTGCTAGAGCTACAAAAGGGACAGGGCGCAATGAGCAGTTCTTC,CSARATKGTGRNEQFF
TRBD1,TRBV3-1,TRBJ1-1,few,TGTGCCAGCAGCCAAGTGACAGGGATTGAAGCTTTCTTT,CASSQVTGIEAFF
TRBD2,TRBV11-3,TRBJ2-1,-,TGTGCCAGCAGCTTAGATCCGACTAGCGGGAGCCCGAGTGAGCAGTTCTTC,CASSLDPTSGSPSEQFF
-,TRBV7-2,TRBJ2-3,-,TGTGCTACGGGGGACGGAACCACAGATACGCAGTATTTT,CATGDGTTDTQYF
TRBD2,TRBV12-3/TRBV12-4,TRBJ2-3,few,TGTGCCAGCAGTTTAGAACTAGCGGGAGCTTTGTCCGATACGCAGTATTTT,CASSLELAGALSDTQYF
-,TRBV12-3/TRBV12-4,TRBJ2-7,-,TGTGCCAGCCGGAGAGGGGCAGGCTACGAGCAGTACTTC,CASRRGAGYEQYF
-,TRBV28,TRBJ1-2,-,TGTGCCAGTACAACCGGGCCCCGCTATGGCTACACCTTC,CASTTGPRYGYTF
-,TRBV7-2,TRBJ2-7,-,TGTGCCAGCAGCTTACATAGTCCGGGACTGGAGGGCGAGCAGTACTTC,CASSLHSPGLEGEQYF
-,TRBV6-1,TRBJ1-1,once,TGTGCCAGCAGTGAATCCAGGGGCCGAACTGAAGCTTTCTTT,CASSESRGRTEAFF
TRBD2,TRBV9,TRBJ2-1,-,TGTGCCAGCAGCGTAGGCAGCGGGAGGGCCGACAATGAGCAGTTCTTC,CASSVGSGRADNEQFF
-,TRBV28,TRBJ1-5,-,TGTGCCAGTCTTGTCGTTGGTCAGCCCCAGCATTTT,CASLVVGQPQHF
-,TRBV6-5,TRBJ2-5,-,TGTGCCAGCAGTCCCGGAGAGGCTAACCAAGAGACCCAGTACTTC,CASSPGEANQETQYF
TRBD1,TRBV6-5,TRBJ1-2,-,TGTGCCAGCAGTTACCGGACAGGGGATGGCTACACCTTC,CASSYRTGDGYTF
TRBD1,TRBV5-1,TRBJ2-7,few,TGCGCCAGCAGCTTGGGGACTTCTGAATCAGGGGGCGAGCAGTACTTC,CASSLGTSESGGEQYF